This T cell receptor beta chain was sequenced in a study of cytomegalovirus exposure and HLA in healthy donors. Overall study findings and caveats: The investigators catalogued 150 to 200 TCR beta chains as cytomegalovirus-associated.

TCRdb keeps only in-frame clones here, not all; method: immunoSEQ multiplex PCR. This sample yields 300,000 to 400,000 clones, of which about nine tenths are seen a single time; around 0.8% belongs to the top ten. Per germline, CDR1 LNHDA and CDR2 SQIVND (reference sequence). This CDR3 region has 14 residues. The ends were cut back, 5 bases at V and 4 bases at J, with 14 bases in the middle. With respect to this clone: The antigen is not known.

The clonotype comes from a woman aged 18-35 years in good health and CMV-seronegative. The J gene is TRBJ1-2, the V gene TRBV19; D is ambiguous. The sequencing sample was made of PBMCs. The CDR3 region is CASSLSSSSYGYTF. The DNA of the CDR3 is TGTGCCAGTAGTCTTTCGAGCTCATCCTATGGCTACACCTTC.